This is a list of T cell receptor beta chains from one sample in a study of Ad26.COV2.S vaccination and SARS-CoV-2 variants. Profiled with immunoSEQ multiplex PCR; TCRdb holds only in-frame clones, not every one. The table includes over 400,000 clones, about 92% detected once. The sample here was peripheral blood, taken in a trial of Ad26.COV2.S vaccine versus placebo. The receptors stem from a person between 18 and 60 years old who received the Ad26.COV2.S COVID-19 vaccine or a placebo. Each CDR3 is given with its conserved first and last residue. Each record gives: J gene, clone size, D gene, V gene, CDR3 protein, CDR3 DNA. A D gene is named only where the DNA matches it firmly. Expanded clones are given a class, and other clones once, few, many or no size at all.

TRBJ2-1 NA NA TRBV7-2 CASSLNAGSSFYNEQFF TGTGCCAGCAGCTTAAACGCGGGATCGAGCTTTTACAATGAGCAGTTCTTC
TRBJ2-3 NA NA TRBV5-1 CASSLKGDTQYF TGCGCCAGCAGCTTGAAGGGAGATACGCAGTATTTT
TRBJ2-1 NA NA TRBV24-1 CATSDYYNEQFF TGTGCCACCAGTGACTATTACAATGAGCAGTTCTTC
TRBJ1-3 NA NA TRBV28 CASSLDQGPSSGNTIYF TGTGCCAGCAGTTTAGATCAAGGTCCTAGCTCTGGAAACACCATATATTTT
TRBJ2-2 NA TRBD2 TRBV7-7 CASSLQRGTNTGELFF TGTGCTAGCAGCCTCCAGCGGGGTACGAACACCGGGGAGCTGTTTTTT
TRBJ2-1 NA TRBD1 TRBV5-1 CASSLGGYSRQGLYNEQFF TGCGCCAGCAGCTTGGGGGGCTACTCGAGACAGGGTCTCTACAATGAGCAGTTCTTC
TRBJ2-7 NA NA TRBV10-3 CAISELPRRGLLYEQYF TGTGCCATCAGTGAGTTACCTAGGAGAGGGCTCCTCTACGAGCAGTACTTC
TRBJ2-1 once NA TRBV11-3 CASSPGGPYNEQFF TGTGCCAGCAGCCCAGGGGGGCCCTACAATGAGCAGTTCTTC
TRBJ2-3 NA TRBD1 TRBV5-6 CASSRDRGKDTQYF TGTGCCAGCAGTAGGGACAGGGGAAAAGATACGCAGTATTTT
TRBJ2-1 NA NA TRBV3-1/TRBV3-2 CASSGAVRKAPYNEQFF TGTGCCAGCAGCGGCGCAGTTAGGAAGGCCCCCTACAATGAGCAGTTCTTC
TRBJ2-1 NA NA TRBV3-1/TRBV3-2 CASSQLTGIYNEQFF TGTGCCAGCAGCCAACTTACAGGAATTTACAATGAGCAGTTCTTC
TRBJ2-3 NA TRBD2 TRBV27 CASSMSGIGDTQYF TGTGCCAGCAGTATGAGCGGGATAGGGGATACGCAGTATTTT
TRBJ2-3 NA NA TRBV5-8 CASSSFRVRADTQYF TGTGCCAGCAGCTCATTCAGGGTTCGAGCAGATACGCAGTATTTT
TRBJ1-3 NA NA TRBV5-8 CASSLNPGNTIYF TGTGCCAGCAGCTTGAACCCTGGAAACACCATATATTTT
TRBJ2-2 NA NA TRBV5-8 CASSFLRPNTGELFF TGTGCCAGCAGCTTCTTGCGGCCGAACACCGGGGAGCTGTTTTTT
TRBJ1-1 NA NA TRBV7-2 CASSSLMRGSGAEAFF TGTGCCAGCAGCTCTCTGATGAGGGGCTCGGGGGCTGAAGCTTTCTTT
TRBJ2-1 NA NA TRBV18 CASSSWVGFGPYNEQFF TGTGCCAGCTCCTCGTGGGTGGGATTCGGGCCCTACAATGAGCAGTTCTTC
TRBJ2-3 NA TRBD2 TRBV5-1 CASSRGLAGVSTDTQYF TGCGCCAGCAGCCGGGGACTAGCGGGAGTCAGCACAGATACGCAGTATTTT
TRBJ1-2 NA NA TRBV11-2 CASSLAAEGGYTF TGTGCCAGCAGCTTAGCGGCCGAAGGAGGCTACACCTTC
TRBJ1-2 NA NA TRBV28 CASSLWGQERVYGYTF TGTGCCAGCAGCCTATGGGGGCAGGAAAGAGTCTATGGCTACACCTTC
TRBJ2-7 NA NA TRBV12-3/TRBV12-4 CASSVGASYEQYF TGTGCCAGCAGTGTTGGAGCCTCCTACGAGCAGTACTTC
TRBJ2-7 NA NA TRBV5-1 CASSIRASAPIYEQYF TGCGCCAGCAGCATACGTGCTAGCGCGCCGATCTACGAGCAGTACTTC